These 19 T cell receptor beta chains share one sample of origin, sequenced in a study of control samples from healthy donors and cancer patients. Sequencing used immunoSEQ multiplex PCR; TCRdb keeps in-frame clones, though not all of them. This sample has roughly 120,000 clones, with 91% found just once. The sequenced sample was blood. These receptors were taken from a woman aged 18-29 years in good health.

The chain combines TRBV3-1 (or the pseudogene TRBV3-2) with TRBJ1-3, with D possibly TRBD1 on 6 matching bases. CDR3 size: 21 residues. Germline V gene data show CDR1 as LGHDT and CDR2 as YNNKEL (reference sequence). The germline V and J ends were trimmed by 0 bases and 4 bases, with 28 bases remaining between them. The CDR3 loop reads CASSQDQEAGPPGAGGNTIYF. The CDR3 DNA reads TGTGCCAGCAGCCAAGATCAGGAGGCGGGACCGCCGGGGGCTGGCGGAAACACCATATATTTT.

J is TRBJ2-7 and V is TRBV28; D uncertain. Trimming took off 2 bases at V and 2 bases at J, with 7 bases between the two ends. The germline gives CDR1 MDHEN, CDR2 SYDVKM. CDR3 length: 13 amino acids. CDR3 protein: CASSLRSTYEQYF. The CDR3 bases are TGTGCCAGCAGTTTACGGTCAACCTACGAGCAGTACTTC.

The chain has TRBV28 and TRBJ2-3; tentatively, D is TRBD2 (6 bases). Between the trimmed V and J ends, which lost 7 bases and 7 bases, there was a span of 12 bases. Germline V gives CDR1 MDHEN, CDR2 SYDVKM. The CDR3 is 12 residues long. The chain's CDR3 is CASKETSNTQYF. The CDR3 nucleotides read TGTGCCAGCAAAGAGACTAGTAATACGCAGTATTTT.

In the case of this clone: One end of the junction is discordant with germline, which a read error may explain. Other nucleotide sequences from this sample produce the same CDR3. The rearrangement uses TRBV28 and TRBJ1-3; maybe TRBD1 (5 bases). The germline gives CDR1 MDHEN, CDR2 SYDVKM. The CDR3 length is 13 residues. The CDR3: CASSLWTGNTIYF. In nucleotides, the CDR3 is TGTGCCAGCAGTCTATGGACAGGAAACACCATATATTTT.

The chain carries TRBV6-2 or TRBV6-3 and TRBJ2-1; the D is unclear. The CDR3 consists of 16 residues. CDR1 is MNHEY and CDR2 is SVGEGT in the germline V gene. V was trimmed by 0 bases and J by 3 bases, leaving 12 bases between them. The CDR3 here is CASSYSRTNLYNEQFF. DNA for the CDR3: TGTGCCAGCAGTTACTCGAGAACTAACCTCTACAATGAGCAGTTCTTC.

The rearrangement uses TRBV5-4 and TRBJ2-1; D is undetermined. The ends were cut back, 0 bases at V and 8 bases at J, with 18 bases in the middle. The germline CDR1 and CDR2 sequences are SGHNT and YYREEE (reference sequence). CDR3 length equals 16 residues. CDR3 coding DNA: TGTGCCAGCAGCTTGGATATGCGCCCCGGAGTCGATGAGCAGTTCTTC. Its translation is CASSLDMRPGVDEQFF.

Here the CDR3 reads CASSLQGAPVYGYTF. The CDR3 DNA follows: TGTGCCAGCAGCCTACAGGGGGCTCCCGTCTATGGCTACACCTTC. The chain recombines TRBV28 with TRBJ1-2; TRBD1 matches 9 bases. This CDR3 comprises 15 residues. V gave up 6 bases and J gave up 4 bases; unmatched junction bases: 9. CDR1 MDHEN and CDR2 SYDVKM come from the germline V gene.

Concerning this clone: One end of the junction is discordant with germline, which a read error may explain. The sample carries other DNA sequences with the same CDR3. The chain is built from TRBV27 and TRBJ1-2; D not resolved. Germline loops: CDR1 MNHEY, CDR2 SMNVEV (reference sequence). This CDR3 is 15 amino acids long. The chain's CDR3 is CASAPGRTANYGYTF. The CDR3 DNA reads TGTGCCAGCGCCCCGGGAAGAACGGCTAACTACGGCTACACCTTC.

V and J are TRBV5-1 and TRBJ2-5; 16 bases are shared with TRBD2. The germline CDR1 and CDR2 sequences are SGHRS and YFSETQ. This CDR3 has 17 amino acids. Trimming cost V 3 bases and J 5 bases; bases outside gene matches: 7. The chain's CDR3 is CASSSQGLAGGHETQYF. CDR3 DNA: TGCGCCAGCAGCTCCCAGGGACTAGCGGGGGGGCATGAGACCCAGTACTTC.

V and J are TRBV4-3 and TRBJ2-7; D gene unclear. This CDR3 comprises 15 residues. Germline values: CDR1 LGHNA, CDR2 YSLEER. Trimming took off 1 base at V and 0 bases at J, with 10 bases between the two ends. In nucleotides, the CDR3 is TGCGCCAGCAGCCAAGGGAAGGGTAGCTCCTACGAGCAGTACTTC. The encoded protein is CASSQGKGSSYEQYF.

The chain links TRBV2 to TRBJ1-2, with no clear D. CDR1 SNHLY and CDR2 FYNNEI come from the germline V gene. The CDR3 consists of 14 residues. Trimming took off 0 bases at V and 4 bases at J, with 9 bases between the two ends. This CDR3 is CASSEATALYGYTF. CDR3 bases: TGTGCCAGCAGTGAAGCCACCGCCCTCTATGGCTACACCTTC.

This sequence joins TRBV7-2 and TRBJ2-3; no clear D. The germline CDR1 and CDR2 sequences are SGHTA and FQGNSA. The CDR3 totals 14 residues. The V gene lost 1 base and the J gene lost 6 bases, with 11 bases spanning the gap. The CDR3 protein is CASSLVVRRDTQYF. CDR3 coding DNA: TGTGCCAGCAGCTTAGTTGTCAGACGGGATACGCAGTATTTT.

The rearrangement links TRBV7-9 to TRBJ1-1; a weak D match, TRBD1 (5 bases). The CDR3 extends over 11 amino acids. Between the trimmed V and J ends, which lost 5 bases and 11 bases, there was a span of 12 bases. Germline CDR1 and CDR2: SEHNR and FQNEAQ (reference sequence). CDR3 protein: CASSPRGDAFF. In DNA, the CDR3 is TGTGCCAGCAGCCCCCGGGGGGATGCTTTCTTT. Full variable domain (outside the CDR3, taken from reference TRBV7-9 and TRBJ1-1): DTGVSQNPRHKITKRGQNVTFRCDPISEHNRLYWYRQTLGQGPEFLTYFQNEAQLEKSRLLSDRFSAERPKGSFSTLEIQRTEQGDSAMYLCASSPRGDAFFGQGTRLTVV.

This chain uses TRBV2 with TRBJ1-5; D is possibly TRBD1 (6 bases). The V and J ends lost 0 bases and 4 bases respectively, with 10 bases between them. CDR1 is SNHLY and CDR2 is FYNNEI in the germline V gene. The CDR3 runs to 15 residues. CDR3 sequence reads: CASSEAGTLNQPQHF. DNA of the CDR3: TGTGCCAGCAGTGAAGCAGGGACATTGAATCAGCCCCAGCATTTT.

The J gene is TRBJ1-1, the V gene TRBV6-5, with 11 bases matching TRBD1. With 2 bases clipped from V and 8 bases from J, the junction kept 4 bases outside the gene matches. CDR3 length equals 14 residues. Germline CDR1 reads MNHEY; CDR2 reads SVGAGI. The CDR3 is CASSYRDRGAEAFF. The DNA of the CDR3 is TGTGCCAGCAGTTACCGGGACAGGGGGGCAGAAGCTTTCTTT.

The chain employs TRBV19 and TRBJ2-5, with 8 bases identical to TRBD1. This CDR3 contains 14 residues. Per the germline V gene, CDR1 is LNHDA and CDR2 is SQIVND (reference sequence). Unmatched junction bases numbered 7, after V lost 5 bases and J lost 5 bases. CDR3 region: CASSHDRGLETQYF. The CDR3 nucleotides are TGTGCCAGTAGTCACGACAGGGGTTTGGAGACCCAGTACTTC.

This clone has just one count. V usage is TRBV2 and J usage is TRBJ2-3; 12 bases match TRBD2. This CDR3 comprises 18 residues. Germline assignment: CDR1 SNHLY and CDR2 FYNNEI. V was clipped by 3 bases and J by 5 bases; unmatched bases: 12. The CDR3, as DNA: TGTGCCAGCAGTGACCCCTTTGTGACTAGCGGGGGAGGAGATACGCAGTATTTT. Protein sequence: CASSDPFVTSGGGDTQYF.

V is TRBV29-1 and J is TRBJ2-2; tentative D call: TRBD2 (5 bases). CDR1 is SQVTM and CDR2 is ANQGSEA in the germline V gene. This CDR3 has 15 amino acids. The CDR3 sequence is CTTLIGLLNTGELFF. The CDR3 DNA reads TGCACCACGTTGATAGGACTCCTGAACACCGGGGAGCTGTTTTTT.

The genes are TRBV2 and TRBJ2-1; TRBD1 is a possible D gene (6 bases). This CDR3 contains 15 residues. The V and J ends lost 2 bases and 2 bases respectively, with 10 bases between them. Germline V lookup: CDR1 SNHLY, CDR2 FYNNEI. The CDR3 DNA is TGTGCCAGCAGTGAAAGGTGGGGGCCCTACAATGAGCAGTTCTTC. As protein: CASSERWGPYNEQFF.